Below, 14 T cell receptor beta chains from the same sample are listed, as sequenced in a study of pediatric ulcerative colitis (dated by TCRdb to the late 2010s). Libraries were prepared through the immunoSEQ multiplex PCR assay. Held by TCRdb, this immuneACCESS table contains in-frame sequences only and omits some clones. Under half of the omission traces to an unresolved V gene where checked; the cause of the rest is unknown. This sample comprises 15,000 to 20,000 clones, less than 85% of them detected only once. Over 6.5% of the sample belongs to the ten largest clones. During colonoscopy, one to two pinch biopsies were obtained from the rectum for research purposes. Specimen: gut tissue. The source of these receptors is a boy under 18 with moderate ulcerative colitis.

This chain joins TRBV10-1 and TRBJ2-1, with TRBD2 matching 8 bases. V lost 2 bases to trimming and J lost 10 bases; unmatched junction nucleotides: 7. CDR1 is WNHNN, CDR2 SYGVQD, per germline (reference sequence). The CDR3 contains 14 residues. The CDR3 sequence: CASSENPSGREQFF. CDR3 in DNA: TGCGCCAGCAGTGAGAATCCTAGCGGGCGGGAGCAGTTCTTC.

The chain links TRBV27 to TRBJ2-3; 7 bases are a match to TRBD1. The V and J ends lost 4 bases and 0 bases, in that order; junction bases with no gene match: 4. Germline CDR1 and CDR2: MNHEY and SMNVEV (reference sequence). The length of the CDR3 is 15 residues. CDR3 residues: CASSWGQPSTDTQYF. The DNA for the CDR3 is TGTGCCAGCAGTTGGGGACAGCCTAGCACAGATACGCAGTATTTT.

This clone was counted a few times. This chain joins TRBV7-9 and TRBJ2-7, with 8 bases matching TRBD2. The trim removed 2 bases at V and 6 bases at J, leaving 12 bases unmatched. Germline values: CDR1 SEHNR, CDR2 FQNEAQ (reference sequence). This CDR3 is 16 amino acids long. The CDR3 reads CASSLNPAGVGSEQYF. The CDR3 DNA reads TGTGCCAGCAGCTTAAACCCAGCGGGAGTAGGGAGCGAGCAGTACTTC.

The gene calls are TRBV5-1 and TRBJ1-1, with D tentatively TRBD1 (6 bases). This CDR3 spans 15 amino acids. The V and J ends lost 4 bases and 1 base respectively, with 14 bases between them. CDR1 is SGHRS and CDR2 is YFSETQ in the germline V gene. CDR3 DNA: TGCGCCAGCAGCCCCTACAGGGTTCAGAACACTGAAGCTTTCTTT. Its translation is CASSPYRVQNTEAFF.

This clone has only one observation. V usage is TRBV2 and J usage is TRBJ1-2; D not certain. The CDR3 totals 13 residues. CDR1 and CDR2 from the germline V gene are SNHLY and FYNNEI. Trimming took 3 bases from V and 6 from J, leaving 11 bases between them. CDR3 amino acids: CASSDFNANGYTF. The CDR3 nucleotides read TGTGCCAGCAGTGACTTTAATGCTAATGGCTACACCTTC.

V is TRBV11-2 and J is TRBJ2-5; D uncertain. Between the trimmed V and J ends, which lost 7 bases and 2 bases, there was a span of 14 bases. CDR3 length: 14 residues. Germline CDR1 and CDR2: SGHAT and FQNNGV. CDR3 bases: TGTGCCAGCACGGGTGGAAACGCGCAAGAGACCCAGTACTTC. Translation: CASTGGNAQETQYF.

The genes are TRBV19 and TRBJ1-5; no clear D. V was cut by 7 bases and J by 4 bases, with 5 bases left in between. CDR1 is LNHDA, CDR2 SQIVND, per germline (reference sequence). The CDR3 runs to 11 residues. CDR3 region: CASTGNQPQHF. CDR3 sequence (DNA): TGTGCCAGTACCGGAAATCAGCCCCAGCATTTT.

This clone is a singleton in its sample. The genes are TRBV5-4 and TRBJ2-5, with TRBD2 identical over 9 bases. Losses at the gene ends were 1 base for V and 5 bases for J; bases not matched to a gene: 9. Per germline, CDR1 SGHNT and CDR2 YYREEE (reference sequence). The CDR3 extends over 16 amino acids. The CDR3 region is CASSLPGLANTETQYF. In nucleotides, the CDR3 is TGTGCCAGCAGCTTGCCGGGACTAGCTAATACGGAGACCCAGTACTTC.

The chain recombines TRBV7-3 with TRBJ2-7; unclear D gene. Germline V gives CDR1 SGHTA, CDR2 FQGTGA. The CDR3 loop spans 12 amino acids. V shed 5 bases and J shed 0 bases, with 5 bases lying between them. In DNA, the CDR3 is TGTGCCAGCAGCCTGAGCTCCTACGAGCAGTACTTC. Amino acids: CASSLSSYEQYF. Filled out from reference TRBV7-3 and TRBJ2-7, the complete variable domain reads GAGVSQTPSNKVTEKGKYVELRCDPISGHTALYWYRQSLGQGPEFLIYFQGTGAADDSGLPNDRFFAVRPEGSVSTLKIQRTERGDSAVYLCASSLSSYEQYFGPGTRLTVT.

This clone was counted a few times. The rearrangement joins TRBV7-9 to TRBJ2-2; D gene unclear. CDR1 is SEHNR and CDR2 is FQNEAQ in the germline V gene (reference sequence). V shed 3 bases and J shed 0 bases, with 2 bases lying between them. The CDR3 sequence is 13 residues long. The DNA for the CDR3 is TGTGCCAGCAGCTTTTCGAACACCGGGGAGCTGTTTTTT. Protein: CASSFSNTGELFF. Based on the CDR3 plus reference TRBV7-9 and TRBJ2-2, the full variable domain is DTGVSQNPRHKITKRGQNVTFRCDPISEHNRLYWYRQTLGQGPEFLTYFQNEAQLEKSRLLSDRFSAERPKGSFSTLEIQRTEQGDSAMYLCASSFSNTGELFFGEGSRLTVL.

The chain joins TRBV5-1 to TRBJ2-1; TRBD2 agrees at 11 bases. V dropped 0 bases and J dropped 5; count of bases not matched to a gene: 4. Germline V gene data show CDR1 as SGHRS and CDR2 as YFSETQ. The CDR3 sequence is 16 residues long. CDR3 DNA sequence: TGCGCCAGCAGCTTGGGTAGCGGGAGGGAAAACAATGAGCAGTTCTTC. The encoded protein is CASSLGSGRENNEQFF.

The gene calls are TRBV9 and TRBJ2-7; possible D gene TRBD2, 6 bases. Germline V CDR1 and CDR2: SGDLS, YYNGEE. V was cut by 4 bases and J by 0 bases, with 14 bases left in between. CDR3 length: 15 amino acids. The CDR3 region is CASSTGAGSSYEQYF. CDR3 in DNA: TGTGCCAGCAGCACCGGAGCGGGTTCCTCCTACGAGCAGTACTTC.

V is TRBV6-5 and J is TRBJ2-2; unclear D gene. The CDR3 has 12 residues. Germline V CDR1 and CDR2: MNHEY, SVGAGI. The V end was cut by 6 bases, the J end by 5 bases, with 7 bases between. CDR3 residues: CASRTWTGELFF. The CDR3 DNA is TGTGCCAGCAGGACTTGGACCGGGGAGCTGTTTTTT.

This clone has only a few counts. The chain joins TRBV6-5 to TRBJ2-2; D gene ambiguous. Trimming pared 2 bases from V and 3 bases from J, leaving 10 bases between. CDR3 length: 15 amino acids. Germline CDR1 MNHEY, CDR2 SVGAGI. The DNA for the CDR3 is TGTGCCAGCAGTTACGACGGGTCCTACACCGGGGAGCTGTTTTTT. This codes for CASSYDGSYTGELFF.